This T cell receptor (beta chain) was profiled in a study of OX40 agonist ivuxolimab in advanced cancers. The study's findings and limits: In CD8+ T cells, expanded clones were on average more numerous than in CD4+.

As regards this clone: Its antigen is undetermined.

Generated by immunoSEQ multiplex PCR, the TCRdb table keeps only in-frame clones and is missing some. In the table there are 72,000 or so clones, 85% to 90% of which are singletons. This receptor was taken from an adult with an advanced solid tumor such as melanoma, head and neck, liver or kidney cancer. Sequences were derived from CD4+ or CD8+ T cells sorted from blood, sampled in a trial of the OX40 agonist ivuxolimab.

CDR3 DNA: TGTGCCAGCAGCTTCCCCCTGGACGGGACTAGCGAAATCCAAGAGACCCAGTACTTC. Its translation: CASSFPLDGTSEIQETQYF. This chain joins TRBV7-9 and TRBJ2-5, with 10 bases identical to TRBD2. The V gene's germline CDR1 is SEHNR and CDR2 FQNEAQ (reference sequence). With 3 bases clipped from V and 1 base from J, the junction kept 14 bases outside the gene matches. The CDR3 runs 19 residues. Complete variable domain (other parts from reference TRBV7-9 and TRBJ2-5): DTGVSQNPRHKITKRGQNVTFRCDPISEHNRLYWYRQTLGQGPEFLTYFQNEAQLEKSRLLSDRFSAERPKGSFSTLEIQRTEQGDSAMYLCASSFPLDGTSEIQETQYFGPGTRLLVL.